This T cell receptor beta chain was sequenced for a study of response to subunit inactivated influenza vaccine. TCRdb called the RT-PCR reads again in MiXCR, with one record for every CDR3 protein. The sample holds about 540,000 distinct CDR3 sequences, approximately 24% seen once. CDR1 and CDR2 (germline): PRHDT, FYEKMQ (reference sequence). V trimming: 3 bases; J trimming: 5 bases; junction bases outside the gene matches: 12. The CDR3 runs 17 residues. This sample was shared with a second study, whose subject was T cells expressing NK-cell markers. That work adds: Scientists made TCR beta cDNA using 5'RACE template switching with UMIs.

The J gene is TRBJ2-7, the V gene TRBV13; 11 nucleotides match TRBD2. Sequenced here: CD4+ T cells sorted from PBMCs, sampled 12 days after vaccination. This TCR was sampled from a man aged 50 to 60 who received an inactivated influenza vaccine. This chain's CDR3 is CASSFFLETSGAHEQYF. The CDR3 DNA follows: TGTGCCAGCAGCTTCTTCCTCGAGACTAGCGGGGCCCACGAGCAGTACTTC. The whole variable domain, remainder taken from reference TRBV13 and TRBJ2-7, is AAGVIQSPRHLIKEKRETATLKCYPIPRHDTVYWYQQGPGQDPQFLISFYEKMQSDKGSIPDRFSAQQFSDYHSELNMSSLELGDSALYFCASSFFLETSGAHEQYFGPGTRLTVT.